What follows is one T cell receptor beta chain and its context. Antigen: not known. This entry comes from a study of T cells in lung cancer brain metastases. Study-wide points: Most clones were lesion-specific, with limited overlap between paired lesions (Morisita roughly 0.25).

Either synchronous oligometastatic disease or delayed solitary brain metastasis recurrence led to resection. Five deparaffinized, unstained around 10 um sections supplied tumor areas macrodissected using marked H&E slides as a guide. The CDR3 is 16 residues long. The V gene end was trimmed by 4 bases and the J gene end by 4 bases; junction bases not matched to a gene: 4. Germline loops: CDR1 SGHTA, CDR2 FQGNSA. Some clones are missing from TCRdb's copy, which holds only in-frame ones; the method was immunoSEQ multiplex PCR. This sample has some 4,700 clones; roughly 84% occur once, and the top ten carry approximately 5.8%.

The TCR sequence derives from a woman aged 45-59 years with non-small cell lung cancer. The chain carries TRBV7-2 and TRBJ2-2; 12 bases map to TRBD2. The sample consisted of tumor tissue from the primary lung tumor. The CDR3 here is CASSSSSGRVTGELFF. For the CDR3, the DNA is TGTGCCAGCAGCTCCTCTAGCGGGAGGGTCACCGGGGAGCTGTTTTTT.